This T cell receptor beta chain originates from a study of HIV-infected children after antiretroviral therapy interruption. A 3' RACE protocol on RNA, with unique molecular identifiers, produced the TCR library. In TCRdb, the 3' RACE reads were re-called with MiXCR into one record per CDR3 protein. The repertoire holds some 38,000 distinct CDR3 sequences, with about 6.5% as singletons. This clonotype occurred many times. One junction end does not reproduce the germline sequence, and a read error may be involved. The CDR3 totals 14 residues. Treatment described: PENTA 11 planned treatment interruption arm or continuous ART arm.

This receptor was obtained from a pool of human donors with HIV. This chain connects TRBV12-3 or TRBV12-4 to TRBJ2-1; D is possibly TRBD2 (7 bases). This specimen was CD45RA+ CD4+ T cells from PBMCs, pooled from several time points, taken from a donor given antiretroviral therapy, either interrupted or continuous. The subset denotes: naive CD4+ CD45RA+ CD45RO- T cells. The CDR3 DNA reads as TGTGCAAGCAGATTACTGGGGGGGCGCGCTGAGCAGTTCTTC. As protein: CASRLLGGRAEQFF.